The clone carrying this T cell receptor (beta chain) has just a few counts. Antigen: not known. The sort gate was single viable CD3+CD4+CD8-CD45RO+ cells for memory CD4+ T cells. Positive selection with CD4 microbeads enriched total CD4+ T cells. The method was immunoSEQ multiplex PCR; TCRdb's version includes in-frame clones alone and lacks a portion of them. Of some 29,000 clones detected, 65% to 80% appear once; the ten largest clones hold roughly 0.65%. The data were taken from a study of memory CD4+ T cells and cytomegalovirus serostatus. Background on the study: Healthy Belgian adult donors included nine or ten CMV-positive and 24 CMV-negative people. Whole-study results and caveats: CD4+ memory repertoires contained about 40% of the 164 reported CMV TCRbeta sequences.

Germline CDR1 and CDR2: WNHNN and SYGVQD (reference sequence). Trimming left V 1 base short and J 1 base short, with 7 bases between. The CDR3 is 14 amino acids. Material: memory CD4+ T cells from blood. The receptor was derived from an adult in good health and CMV-seronegative. Some clones in this sample may be carry-over from other donors' samples. The chain is built from TRBV10-1 and TRBJ1-1, with D tentatively TRBD1 (5 bases). The DNA of the CDR3 is TGCGCCAGCAGTGAGTGGGGCAAGAACACTGAAGCTTTCTTT. Translation gives CASSEWGKNTEAFF.